The 14 T cell receptor beta chains in this list originate from one sample, sequenced in a study of cytomegalovirus exposure and HLA in healthy donors. PCR involved 60 Vbeta and 13 Jbeta primers. The table came from immunoSEQ multiplex PCR; TCRdb's copy has only in-frame clones and leaves some out. The data hold over 95,000 clones, with 82% observed a single time. The specimen sequenced was PBMCs. All receptors derive from a young woman in good health and CMV-seronegative.

The chain uses TRBV10-3 and TRBJ1-1, with D possibly being TRBD1 (5 bases). V lost 4 bases and J lost 0, with 6 bases in between. The CDR3 consists of 13 residues. The germline gives CDR1 ENHRY, CDR2 SYGVKD. The CDR3 DNA reads as TGTGCCATCAGTGCGACAGTGAACACTGAAGCTTTCTTT. It is translated as CAISATVNTEAFF.

This clone was observed a handful of times. The gene calls are TRBV6-5 and TRBJ1-1, with a possible D match to TRBD1 (5 bases). Germline assignment: CDR1 MNHEY and CDR2 SVGAGI. V dropped 6 bases and J dropped 2 bases, with 13 bases sitting between them. The CDR3 contains 14 residues. For the CDR3, the DNA is TGTGCCAGCAGCGGCCCTGGGGCAAACACTGAAGCTTTCTTT. Translating it yields CASSGPGANTEAFF.

This sequence joins TRBV28 and TRBJ2-5; no clear D gene. Germline CDR1 MDHEN, CDR2 SYDVKM. The CDR3 extends over 12 amino acids. Trimming pared 5 bases from V and 0 bases from J, leaving 4 bases between. The CDR3 reads CASSADQETQYF. In DNA form, the CDR3 reads TGTGCCAGCAGTGCGGACCAAGAGACCCAGTACTTC.

The chain joins TRBV18 to TRBJ1-5; 8 positions match TRBD1. Germline CDR1 KGHSH, CDR2 LQKENI. This CDR3 region has 14 residues. The V segment lost 3 bases and the J segment 5 bases; nucleotides outside the gene matches: 3. The CDR3 DNA follows: TGTGCCAGCTCACCGGACAGGGCCGATCAGCCCCAGCATTTT. This sequence encodes CASSPDRADQPQHF.

The chain couples TRBV18 to TRBJ2-3, with D possibly TRBD1 on 5 matching bases. Germline V gives CDR1 KGHSH, CDR2 LQKENI. The ends were cut back, 3 bases at V and 0 bases at J, with 10 bases in the middle. The CDR3 covers 15 residues. The CDR3 spells CASSPTEASTDTQYF. CDR3 coding DNA: TGTGCCAGCTCACCGACAGAAGCTAGCACAGATACGCAGTATTTT.

The chain carries TRBV11-2 and TRBJ2-1; no reliable D call. CDR3 length equals 14 residues. V gave up 3 bases and J gave up 3 bases, with 9 bases separating them. CDR1 is SGHAT and CDR2 is FQNNGV in the germline V gene. The chain's CDR3 is CASSFGLLYNEQFF. In DNA, the CDR3 is TGTGCCAGCAGCTTTGGGCTCCTCTACAATGAGCAGTTCTTC.

The V gene is TRBV19, the J gene TRBJ1-6; the D is unclear. Trimming removed 4 bases at V and 10 bases at J, with 14 bases between. The CDR3 totals 14 residues. Germline V CDR1 and CDR2: LNHDA, SQIVND (reference sequence). The CDR3 loop is CASSTSRMGSPLHF. DNA of the CDR3: TGTGCCAGTAGTACCTCCAGGATGGGCTCACCCCTCCACTTT.

This chain uses TRBV11-3 with TRBJ1-3, with D uncertain. There are 15 residues in the CDR3. Trimming shortened V by 5 bases and J by 0 bases, and 11 bases separated the two germline ends. Germline CDR1 reads SGHNT; CDR2 reads YENEEA. Here the CDR3 DNA reads TGTGCCAGCAGCCGAAGGAGGCCCTCTGGAAACACCATATATTTT. It is translated as CASSRRRPSGNTIYF.

This clone was detected a few times. The rearrangement joins TRBV10-3 to TRBJ2-3; the match to TRBD2 covers 9 bases. The V gene end was trimmed by 6 bases and the J gene end by 1 base; junction bases not matched to a gene: 5. The CDR3 spans 15 residues. Per germline, CDR1 ENHRY and CDR2 SYGVKD. The CDR3 bases are TGTGCCATCAGCAAGCGGGAGGCGGGCACAGATACGCAGTATTTT. Translation: CAISKREAGTDTQYF.

The chain uses TRBV7-8 and TRBJ1-4; possible D gene TRBD1, 6 bases. The V end was cut by 4 bases, the J end by 4 bases, with 13 bases between. CDR1 is SGHVS and CDR2 is FQNEAQ in the germline V gene. This CDR3 contains 15 residues. The CDR3 loop reads CASSSTGGYNEKLFF. DNA for the CDR3: TGTGCCAGCAGCTCGACAGGCGGATATAATGAAAAACTGTTTTTT. Complete variable domain (other parts from reference TRBV7-8 and TRBJ1-4): GAGVSQSPRYKVAKRGQDVALRCDPISGHVSLFWYQQALGQGPEFLTYFQNEAQLDKSGLPSDRFFAERPEGSVSTLKIQRTQQEDSAVYLCASSSTGGYNEKLFFGSGTQLSVL.

The rearrangement joins TRBV9 to TRBJ1-3, with a tentative D call TRBD1 (6 bases). Germline V CDR1 and CDR2: SGDLS, YYNGEE. The CDR3 contains 16 residues. V dropped 0 bases and J dropped 0 bases, with 10 bases sitting between them. The chain's CDR3 is CASSVDLQGSGNTIYF. The DNA for the CDR3 is TGTGCCAGCAGCGTAGACCTACAGGGCTCTGGAAACACCATATATTTT.

The chain joins TRBV7-9 to TRBJ2-1; TRBD2 matches 7 bases. V was clipped by 1 base and J by 4 bases; unmatched bases: 7. The CDR3 runs to 16 residues. Germline lookup yields CDR1 SEHNR and CDR2 FQNEAQ (reference sequence). CDR3 sequence (DNA): TGTGCCAGCAGCTTAGACTCTTCGGGGGGATACAATGAGCAGTTCTTC. As protein: CASSLDSSGGYNEQFF.

In the case of this clone: Other DNA sequences from this sample encode an identical CDR3 as well. The chain links TRBV28 to TRBJ1-5; D unclear. The V gene's germline CDR1 is MDHEN and CDR2 SYDVKM. V was pared by 5 bases and J by 0 bases, with 8 bases between. The CDR3 covers 14 residues. CDR3 in amino acids: CASSPYSSNQPQHF. In DNA form, the CDR3 reads TGTGCCAGCAGTCCATATAGTAGCAATCAGCCCCAGCATTTT.

The rearrangement links TRBV19 to TRBJ2-3; TRBD1 matches 10 bases. Germline loops: CDR1 LNHDA, CDR2 SQIVND (reference sequence). Unmatched junction bases numbered 6, after V lost 5 bases and J lost 4 bases. The CDR3 is 15 residues long. As DNA, the CDR3 is TGTGCCAGTAGTCAAACCGGGACAGGGGCAGATACGCAGTATTTT. Translation gives CASSQTGTGADTQYF.